These 20 T cell receptor beta chains came from one sample sequenced in a study of T cells in Graves' hyperthyroidism and ophthalmopathy. TCR beta CDR3 region amplification was performed from RNA transcripts. The study used the HTBI primer set for a first-round RT-PCR of the TCR CDR3. TCRdb independently ran MiXCR on the multiplex PCR reads; one entry per CDR3 protein. The sample includes approximately 590,000 distinct CDR3 sequences, 46% seen only once; the top ten take approximately 8.2%. Sequencing used peripheral blood or thyroid tissue (not recorded which). These TCRs come from a woman between 18 and 30 years old with Graves' hyperthyroidism.

Worth noting for this clonotype: A much larger clone lies one base from this, so it may be a read error. The chain employs TRBV10-3 and TRBJ2-5; D remains ambiguous. This CDR3 comprises 15 residues. CDR1 and CDR2 (germline): ENHRY, SYGVKD. V gave up 4 bases and J gave up 1 base, with 13 bases separating them. The CDR3 coding sequence is TGTGCCATCAGTGTGGAACACATGCTCCAAGAGACCCAGTACTTC. Protein: CAISVEHMLQETQYF.

The gene calls are TRBV6-5 and TRBJ2-2; D may be TRBD1 (5 bases). V was trimmed by 5 bases and J by 4 bases, leaving 8 bases between them. Per germline, CDR1 MNHEY and CDR2 SVGAGI. The CDR3 runs to 13 residues. This CDR3 reads CASSGASTGELFF. The CDR3 DNA is TGTGCCAGCAGTGGGGCTAGCACCGGGGAGCTGTTTTTT.

This chain uses TRBV20-1 with TRBJ2-7; D perhaps matches TRBD2 (6 bases). V was pared by 0 bases and J by 1 base, with 16 bases between. The CDR3 has 16 residues. CDR1 DFQATT and CDR2 SNEGSKA come from the germline V gene (reference sequence). The CDR3 nucleotides read TGCAGTGCTAGAGATCGGAGGGGCTACATATCCTACGAGCAGTACTTC. It yields the protein CSARDRRGYISYEQYF.

In this sample, this clonotype turned up a few times. The rearrangement joins TRBV11-2 to TRBJ1-2, with D possibly being TRBD1 (6 bases). V lost 5 bases and J 2 bases, leaving 15 bases between the germline ends. The CDR3 covers 15 residues. Germline lookup yields CDR1 SGHAT and CDR2 FQNNGV. The DNA of the CDR3 is TGTGCCAGCAGCCCCGGTGCCAGGGGAAACTATGGCTACACCTTC. It translates to CASSPGARGNYGYTF.

The genes are TRBV14 and TRBJ1-1, with a possible D match to TRBD1 (5 bases). Germline V lookup: CDR1 SGHDN, CDR2 FVKESK. The V and J ends lost 1 base and 5 bases respectively, with 14 bases between them. CDR3 length: 15 amino acids. As DNA, the CDR3 is TGTGCCAGCAGCCAAGGAGTCAGGGTCTGGACTGAAGCTTTCTTT. Residues: CASSQGVRVWTEAFF.

The chain links TRBV25-1 to TRBJ1-2, with D unresolved. CDR1 and CDR2 (germline): MGHDK, SYGVNS. Trimming took off 10 bases at V and 4 bases at J, with 13 bases between the two ends. This CDR3 is built from 12 residues. In DNA, the CDR3 is TGTGCCACCATCGTGGAGCTCTATGGCTACACCTTC. It codes for CATIVELYGYTF.

The chain is built from TRBV20-1 and TRBJ2-7, with 9 bases that match TRBD1. V shed 6 bases, J shed 6 bases, and the junction held 15 bases outside the gene matches. Germline values: CDR1 DFQATT, CDR2 SNEGSKA (reference sequence). The CDR3 extends over 15 amino acids. CDR3 sequence: CSALQGASLSPEQYF. The CDR3 region has the DNA TGCAGTGCCCTACAGGGGGCGAGCCTTTCCCCCGAGCAGTACTTC.

The chain has TRBV2 and TRBJ1-1; 8 bases agree with TRBD1. Germline CDR1 SNHLY, CDR2 FYNNEI. There are 14 residues in the CDR3. J lost 6 bases, V lost 6 bases, and 9 bases had no gene match. CDR3 in amino acids: CASRDQTGGAEAFF. The CDR3 nucleotides read TGTGCCAGCAGAGACCAAACAGGGGGTGCTGAAGCTTTCTTT.

The chain recombines TRBV2 with TRBJ1-5, with D perhaps matching TRBD1 (6 bases). CDR3 size: 16 residues. CDR1 SNHLY and CDR2 FYNNEI come from the germline V gene. Between the trimmed V and J ends, which lost 6 bases and 3 bases, there was a span of 18 bases. In DNA form, the CDR3 reads TGTGCCAGCAGCTTGGCCGCAGGGGTTATCAATCAGCCCCAGCATTTT. Amino acid sequence: CASSLAAGVINQPQHF.

This clonotype has ten or more counts. V gene TRBV19 combines with J gene TRBJ1-1; D is uncertain. The CDR3 extends over 14 amino acids. V was trimmed by 5 bases and J by 4 bases, leaving 14 bases between them. Germline V gene lookup returns CDR1 LNHDA and CDR2 SQIVND (reference sequence). The CDR3 DNA reads TGTGCCAGTAGTGGAAAAACACTCTCCACTGAAGCTTTCTTT. Translating gives CASSGKTLSTEAFF.

The chain links TRBV7-2 to TRBJ2-7; a possible D gene is TRBD1 (5 bases). The germline gives CDR1 SGHTA, CDR2 FQGNSA. This CDR3 contains 15 residues. V was shortened by 3 bases and J by 2 bases, with 14 bases between the two germline ends. The CDR3: CASSFRTGGPYEQYF. CDR3 sequence (DNA): TGTGCCAGCAGCTTCCGAACAGGTGGTCCCTACGAGCAGTACTTC. Drawing the rest from reference TRBV7-2 and TRBJ2-7, the complete variable domain is GAGVSQSPSNKVTEKGKDVELRCDPISGHTALYWYRQSLGQGLEFLIYFQGNSAPDKSGLPSDRFSAERTGGSVSTLTIQRTQQEDSAVYLCASSFRTGGPYEQYFGPGTRLTVT.

The gene calls are TRBV10-3 and TRBJ2-1, with D perhaps given as TRBD1 or TRBD2 (7 bases each). CDR3 length: 15 amino acids. Per the germline V gene, CDR1 is ENHRY and CDR2 is SYGVKD. V lost 8 bases and J 7 bases, leaving 21 bases between the germline ends. The CDR3 protein is CAIAPGGQSFNEQFF. CDR3 DNA: TGTGCCATCGCCCCGGGGGGACAGTCGTTTAATGAGCAGTTCTTC.

This chain links TRBV10-3 with TRBJ1-6; weak D call: TRBD1 (5 bases). Germline CDR1 reads ENHRY; CDR2 reads SYGVKD. V was cut by 5 bases and J by 7 bases, with 12 bases left in between. The CDR3 is 14 residues long. CDR3: CAISSGTANSPLHF. The CDR3 DNA sequence: TGTGCCATCAGTTCCGGGACGGCAAATTCACCCCTCCACTTT.

The V and J genes are TRBV6-5 and TRBJ1-2; tentative D call: TRBD1 (6 bases). The length of the CDR3 is 13 residues. CDR1 and CDR2 (germline): MNHEY, SVGAGI. V lost 8 bases, J lost 7 bases, and 17 bases lay in between. The CDR3 bases are TGTGCCAGCCACCGATCGACAGGTTTTGGCTACACCTTC. It is translated as CASHRSTGFGYTF.

This clonotype was observed a few times. Given a much more abundant clone one base away, this may be a read error. J is TRBJ2-2 and V is TRBV10-3; 7 bases are a match to TRBD1. V lost 6 bases and J lost 0; bases outside the gene matches: 7. The CDR3 spans 16 residues. Germline V gene data show CDR1 as ENHRY and CDR2 as SYGVKD. CDR3 nucleotide sequence: TGTGCCATCAGACTAACCGGGACAGCGAACACCGGGGAGCTGTTTTTT. Its protein product is CAIRLTGTANTGELFF.

The table lists this clonotype with a few counts. The chain is built from TRBV2 and TRBJ1-1, with TRBD1 matching over 10 bases. In germline, CDR1 is SNHLY, CDR2 FYNNEI. This CDR3 region has 14 residues. The V gene end was trimmed by 6 bases and the J gene end by 2 bases; junction bases not matched to a gene: 3. This chain's CDR3 is CASSGQGGNTEAFF. CDR3 nucleotides: TGTGCCAGCAGCGGACAGGGGGGAAACACTGAAGCTTTCTTT.

V is TRBV7-9 and J is TRBJ2-5, with TRBD1 identical over 9 bases. V was pared by 4 bases and J by 7 bases, with 10 bases of the junction left unmatched. This CDR3 has 15 residues. The germline CDR1 and CDR2 sequences are SEHNR and FQNEAQ (reference sequence). Here the CDR3 DNA reads TGTGCCAGCAGCTCCTTTACAGGGGGCGATGGGACCCAGTACTTC. It specifies CASSSFTGGDGTQYF.

This rearrangement joins TRBV29-1 to TRBJ2-7; D might be TRBD1 (7 bases). CDR3 size: 10 residues. Looked up from germline, CDR1 is SQVTM and CDR2 is ANQGSEA. Trimming cost V 6 bases and J 11 bases, with 14 bases left between them. The CDR3 sequence is CSVATGEEYF. In nucleotides, the CDR3 is TGCAGCGTCGCTACAGGGGAGGAGTACTTC.

The table lists this clonotype with many counts. The rearrangement joins TRBV20-1 to TRBJ1-2; D remains unclear. The germline gives CDR1 DFQATT, CDR2 SNEGSKA (reference sequence). V dropped 3 bases and J dropped 7 bases, with 9 bases sitting between them. The CDR3 sequence is 11 residues long. The CDR3, as DNA: TGCAGTGCTAGCTCGGTGAGTGGCTACACCTTC. It is translated as CSASSVSGYTF.

There are a few counts of this clonotype. J is TRBJ2-5 and V is TRBV20-1; D not resolved. The CDR3 length is 13 residues. The germline V gene has CDR1 DFQATT and CDR2 SNEGSKA (reference sequence). The V and J ends lost 3 bases and 2 bases respectively, with 10 bases between them. The DNA of the CDR3 is TGCAGTGCTAGGGCTACTAAACAAGAGACCCAGTACTTC. Translated, it gives CSARATKQETQYF.